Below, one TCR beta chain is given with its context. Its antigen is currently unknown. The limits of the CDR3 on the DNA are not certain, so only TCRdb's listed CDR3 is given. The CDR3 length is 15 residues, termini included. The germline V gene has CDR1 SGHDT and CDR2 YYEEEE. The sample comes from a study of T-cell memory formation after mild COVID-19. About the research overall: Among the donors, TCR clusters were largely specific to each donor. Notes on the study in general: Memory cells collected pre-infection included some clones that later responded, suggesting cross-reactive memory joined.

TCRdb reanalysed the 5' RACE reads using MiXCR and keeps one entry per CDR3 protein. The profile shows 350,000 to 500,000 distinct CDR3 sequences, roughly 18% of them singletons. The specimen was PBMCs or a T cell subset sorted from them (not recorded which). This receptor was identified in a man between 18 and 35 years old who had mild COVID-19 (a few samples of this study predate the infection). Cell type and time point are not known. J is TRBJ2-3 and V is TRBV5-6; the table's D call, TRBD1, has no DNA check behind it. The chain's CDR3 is CASTSGPMRIDTQYF.